The clone carrying this TCR beta chain came up a few times. Its antigen is not known. The data derive from a study of shared clonotypes between healthy human individuals. Study-wide results and limits: Donors were few, which limited the genetic and exposure-history diversity represented.

All of the donors resided in Nashville, Tennessee, and each was a Caucasian adult. The study used 98 million or so PBMCs per unsorted sample for genomic DNA. Each subset's genomic DNA was shared equally among a number of immunoSEQ plates. Clones were sequenced by immunoSEQ multiplex PCR, and TCRdb holds only the in-frame ones, with some missing. The table includes 450,000 to 650,000 clones, around 77% detected once. Sequencing used PBMCs. The sequence derives from a woman between 35 and 50 years old in good health. Some clones in this sample may be carry-over from other donors' samples.

DNA for the CDR3: TGCGCCAGCAGCTCGGACGGGTCCCTGGCGCAGAACTATGGCTACACCTTC. It specifies CASSSDGSLAQNYGYTF. V usage is TRBV5-1 and J usage is TRBJ1-2, with D unresolved. CDR3 length: 17 amino acids. Germline CDR1 SGHRS, CDR2 YFSETQ. V lost 3 bases and J lost 2, with 20 bases in between.